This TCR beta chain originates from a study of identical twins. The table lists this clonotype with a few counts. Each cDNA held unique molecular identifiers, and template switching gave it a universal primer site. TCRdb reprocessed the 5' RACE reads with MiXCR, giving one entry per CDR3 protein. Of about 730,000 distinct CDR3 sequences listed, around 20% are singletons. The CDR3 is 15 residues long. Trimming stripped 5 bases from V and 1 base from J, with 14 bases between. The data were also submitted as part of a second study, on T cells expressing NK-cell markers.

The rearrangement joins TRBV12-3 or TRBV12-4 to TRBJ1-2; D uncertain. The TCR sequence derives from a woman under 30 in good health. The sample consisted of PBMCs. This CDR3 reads CASSPTLTVNYGYTF. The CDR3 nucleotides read TGTGCCAGCAGTCCCACCTTAACAGTTAACTATGGCTACACCTTC.